These 11 T cell receptor beta chains share one sample of origin, sequenced in a study of blood T cell repertoires in COVID-19. Libraries were prepared by immunoSEQ multiplex PCR; TCRdb keeps only in-frame clonotypes and omits some of them. The sample has around 330,000 clones, approximately 88% seen once. The material sequenced was PBMCs or T cells enriched from blood (not recorded which). The source is a woman aged 18-29 years who had recovered from COVID-19.

This chain uses TRBV11-2 with TRBJ1-6, with D maybe TRBD1 (5 bases). This CDR3 spans 15 amino acids. Per the germline V gene, CDR1 is SGHAT and CDR2 is FQNNGV. V was trimmed by 1 base and J by 5 bases, leaving 9 bases between them. As DNA, the CDR3 is TGTGCCAGCAGCTTAGCAGGGTGGCATAATTCACCCCTCCACTTT. Its protein is CASSLAGWHNSPLHF.

The chain uses TRBV5-4 and TRBJ2-7, with TRBD2 identical over 7 bases. Germline lookup yields CDR1 SGHNT and CDR2 YYREEE (reference sequence). The CDR3 consists of 13 residues. DNA of the CDR3: TGTGCAGGCCGGTTGCGGGAGTCCTACGAGCAGTACTTC. Its protein product is CAGRLRESYEQYF.

The rearrangement links TRBV28 to TRBJ1-5; D is uncertain. CDR1 is MDHEN and CDR2 is SYDVKM in the germline V gene. This CDR3 contains 14 residues. Deletions cut 6 bases from V and 3 bases from J, with 12 bases between. CDR3 protein: CASSWSNLNQPQHF. CDR3 in DNA: TGTGCCAGCAGCTGGTCTAATCTCAATCAGCCCCAGCATTTT.

The chain carries TRBV27 and TRBJ2-7; TRBD1 aligns across 7 bases. Trimming removed 3 bases from V and 3 bases from J; junction bases left unmatched: 2. Germline CDR1 MNHEY, CDR2 SMNVEV (reference sequence). CDR3 length: 13 amino acids. The CDR3 loop is CASSFRQGYEQYF. The CDR3 DNA sequence: TGTGCCAGCAGTTTTAGACAGGGCTACGAGCAGTACTTC.

This clone was observed a single time. The chain uses TRBV5-4 and TRBJ2-3; TRBD2 aligns across 10 bases. The CDR3 has 16 amino acids. Germline lookup yields CDR1 SGHNT and CDR2 YYREEE (reference sequence). J lost 5 bases, V lost 0 bases, and 6 bases had no gene match. In DNA, the CDR3 is TGTGCCAGCAGCTTGGCTAGCGGGGGTAGGTTAGATACGCAGTATTTT. It yields the protein CASSLASGGRLDTQYF.

The chain couples TRBV28 to TRBJ1-1, with D possibly TRBD1 on 5 matching bases. V was clipped by 2 bases and J by 1 base, with 8 bases between them. The CDR3 is 14 amino acids. From germline, CDR1 is MDHEN and CDR2 SYDVKM. The CDR3 protein is CASSLPRENTEAFF. CDR3 sequence (DNA): TGTGCCAGCAGTTTACCCAGGGAGAACACTGAAGCTTTCTTT.

The count of this clone is one. CDR3 in DNA: TGCGCCAGCAGCCAAGGGTTCGCGGTCGGTAGCTCCTATAATTCACCCCTCCACTTT. This gives the protein CASSQGFAVGSSYNSPLHF. The rearrangement links TRBV4-1 to TRBJ1-6; no clear D. Germline CDR1 MGHRA, CDR2 YSYEKL. V lost 1 base, J lost 0 bases, and 16 bases lay in between. This CDR3 comprises 19 residues.

The gene calls are TRBV27 and TRBJ1-1; D is unresolved. The CDR3 contains 14 residues. Trimming removed 2 bases at V and 4 bases at J, with 11 bases between. The germline gives CDR1 MNHEY, CDR2 SMNVEV (reference sequence). The CDR3 protein is CASSLREEGTEAFF. CDR3 nucleotides: TGTGCCAGCAGTTTAAGGGAGGAGGGCACTGAAGCTTTCTTT.

The chain recombines TRBV7-3 with TRBJ1-1; a weak D match, TRBD1 (5 bases). Germline assignment: CDR1 SGHTA and CDR2 FQGTGA. V was pared by 4 bases and J by 4 bases, with 19 bases between. CDR3 length: 16 residues. The CDR3 reads CASSSVDPGLGTEAFF. The CDR3 DNA follows: TGTGCCAGCAGCTCCGTCGATCCAGGGCTGGGCACTGAAGCTTTCTTT.

The CDR3 protein is CASSQGTYTEAFF. For the CDR3, the DNA is TGTGCCAGTAGTCAGGGTACGTACACTGAAGCTTTCTTT. This sequence joins TRBV19 and TRBJ1-1, with D maybe TRBD1 (5 bases). The V gene's germline CDR1 is LNHDA and CDR2 SQIVND (reference sequence). Trimming removed 5 bases at V and 3 bases at J, with 10 bases between. The CDR3 is 13 amino acids.

The rearrangement links TRBV5-1 to TRBJ2-5; D remains unclear. The ends were cut back, 4 bases at V and 0 bases at J, with 13 bases in the middle. Germline V gives CDR1 SGHRS, CDR2 YFSETQ. This CDR3 is built from 15 residues. CDR3 amino acids: CASSPRLGNQETQYF. DNA for the CDR3: TGCGCCAGCAGCCCTCGACTCGGCAACCAAGAGACCCAGTACTTC.